This T cell receptor (beta chain) derives from a study of T cells in localized non-small cell lung cancer. Whole-study results and caveats: Compared with tumor, uninvolved adjacent lung displayed greater T cell clonality, ranking highest overall. Without multi-region sequencing, intratumor heterogeneity could not be excluded. Blood T cell density predicted longer survival; adjacent-lung clonality, shorter.

The CDR3 runs to 14 residues. V lost 0 bases to trimming and J lost 4 bases, with 8 bases between them. Per the germline V gene, CDR1 is SGHRS and CDR2 is YFSETQ. On this clone itself: Its antigen is unknown.

Measured with immunoSEQ multiplex PCR; TCRdb has only the in-frame clones, and not every one. The sample carries 20,000 to 25,000 clones, roughly 88% recorded once. The rearrangement links TRBV5-1 to TRBJ2-1; D not certain. This specimen was peripheral blood mononuclear cells, taken before any cancer treatment. The TCR was taken from a woman aged 35 to 75 with stage III lung adenocarcinoma. CDR3 residues: CASSLDSGYNEQFF. Here the CDR3 DNA reads TGCGCCAGCAGCTTGGACAGTGGATACAATGAGCAGTTCTTC.